The source of this TCR beta chain is a study of vaccination and CD4 T cells after COVID-19. The CDR3 loop spans 14 amino acids. V shed 8 bases and J 0 bases; nucleotides not matched to a gene: 3. Germline values: CDR1 LNHDA, CDR2 SQIVND (reference sequence). Remarks on this clonotype: The antigen is unknown.

The Oncomine TCR Beta short-read assay generated sequence data from the DNA of cultured CD4+ T cells. MiXCR, applied by TCRdb to the PCR reads, yields one record per CDR3 protein. The profile shows 17,000 or so distinct CDR3 sequences, roughly 56% of them singletons. The treatment denotes: roughly 10-day PBMC culture with coronavirus spike peptide pools or control peptides (ViraFEST assay). Sequencing used CD4+ T cells from blood, cultured in vitro, obtained after SARS-CoV-2 vaccination. V and J are TRBV19 and TRBJ1-5; 8 nucleotides match TRBD1. The TCR sequence derives from a human donor who had recovered from COVID-19. The CDR3 region is CASSDRDSNQPQHF. CDR3 in DNA: TGTGCCAGTTCGGACAGGGATAGCAATCAGCCCCAGCATTTT.